This passage covers 5 T cell receptor beta chains from one sample sequenced in a study of control samples from healthy donors and cancer patients. Sequencing used immunoSEQ multiplex PCR; TCRdb keeps in-frame clones, though not all of them. The sample records roughly 150,000 clones, roughly 88% being singletons. Sequencing input: blood. These receptors all stem from a man aged 18 to 29 in good health.

The chain employs TRBV18 and TRBJ1-2, with D possibly TRBD1 on 6 matching bases. The CDR3 length is 15 residues. The germline CDR1 and CDR2 sequences are KGHSH and LQKENI. V shed 3 bases and J shed 6 bases, with 17 bases lying between them. CDR3 residues: CASSPMGGRTDGYTF. CDR3 bases: TGTGCCAGCTCACCTATGGGGGGCAGGACCGATGGCTACACCTTC.

The chain combines TRBV7-9 with TRBJ2-3, with TRBD2 matching over 7 bases. The V gene end was trimmed by 6 bases and the J gene end by 2 bases; junction bases not matched to a gene: 5. CDR3 size: 14 residues. Germline V gene sequence: CDR1 SEHNR, CDR2 FQNEAQ (reference sequence). The CDR3 DNA reads as TGTGCCAGCAGTATAGCGGGTTCCACAGATACGCAGTATTTT. Translating it yields CASSIAGSTDTQYF.

The gene calls are TRBV4-2 and TRBJ2-3; D might be TRBD2 (5 bases). Germline CDR1 reads LGHNA; CDR2 reads YNFKEQ. V shed 4 bases and J shed 6 bases, with 14 bases lying between them. The CDR3 covers 14 residues. The CDR3 reads CASSLISSMDTQYF. The CDR3 DNA is TGTGCCAGCAGCCTTATCTCTAGCATGGATACGCAGTATTTT.

V and J are TRBV5-1 and TRBJ2-3; TRBD2 matches 11 bases. The CDR3 is 16 residues long. The germline V gene has CDR1 SGHRS and CDR2 YFSETQ. Losses at the gene ends were 0 bases for V and 4 bases for J; bases not matched to a gene: 4. The CDR3 DNA follows: TGCGCCAGCAGCTTGGCGACTAGCGGGGAGTCAGATACGCAGTATTTT. Translated, it gives CASSLATSGESDTQYF.

V and J are TRBV6-2 or TRBV6-3 and TRBJ1-6, with 7 bases matching TRBD1. This CDR3 is built from 15 residues. CDR1 and CDR2 (germline): MNHEY, SVGEGT. V was clipped by 6 bases and J by 12 bases; unmatched bases: 14. The CDR3 coding sequence is TGTGCCAGCAGCGACAGGGCAAAAGGGGTATTACCCCTCCACTTT. This codes for CASSDRAKGVLPLHF.